These 8 T cell receptor beta chains share one sample of origin, sequenced in a study of vaccination effects on CD4 cells after COVID-19. These receptors are not linked to any known antigen. With the ViraFEST assay, the study expanded antigen-specific CD4+ T cells using viral peptide pools, then sequenced them. It was after 10 days of culture that CD4+ T cells were isolated. None of the vaccinated had previously contracted SARS-CoV-2, and their nucleocapsid antibodies tested negative. Clones were read by immunoSEQ multiplex PCR, and TCRdb kept only the in-frame ones, dropping some. The repertoire has about 52,000 clones, 79% of them found once; the top ten carry 5.5% to 7%. Specimen: CD4+ T cells from PBMCs cultured with HCoV-OC43 spike peptides, collected before COVID-19 vaccination. The subset is: HCoV-OC43 spike overlapping peptide pool stimulation. These receptors were collected from a human donor who received a COVID-19 vaccine.

The chain carries TRBV19 and TRBJ1-2, with TRBD1 identical over 8 bases. CDR1 and CDR2 from the germline V gene are LNHDA and SQIVND (reference sequence). The CDR3 spans 14 residues. Trimming cost V 4 bases and J 4 bases; bases outside gene matches: 5. CDR3 protein: CASSTWDRPYGYTF. CDR3 DNA sequence: TGTGCCAGTAGTACGTGGGACAGGCCCTATGGCTACACCTTC.

J is TRBJ2-7 and V is TRBV10-2, with TRBD2 matching 10 bases. V trimming: 8 bases; J trimming: 7 bases; junction bases outside the gene matches: 14. Germline V lookup: CDR1 WSHSY, CDR2 SAAADI. The CDR3 sequence is 15 residues long. The CDR3 nucleotides read TGCGCCAGCTCAAGGGGGAGCGGGGGGGCAAATGAGCAGTACGTC. Its protein product is CASSRGSGGANEQYV.

This chain links TRBV5-5 with TRBJ1-5; D not resolved. This CDR3 spans 15 amino acids. V was trimmed by 0 bases and J by 3 bases, leaving 10 bases between them. Germline V gene sequence: CDR1 SGHKS, CDR2 YYEKEE (reference sequence). The CDR3 DNA sequence: TGTGCCAGCAGCTTGGCAGTTACGTCCAATCAGCCCCAGCATTTT. Protein: CASSLAVTSNQPQHF.

This chain uses TRBV6-5 with TRBJ1-2; D possibly corresponds to TRBD1 (5 bases). Deletions cut 6 bases from V and 4 bases from J, with 18 bases between. CDR3 length: 15 residues. CDR1 is MNHEY and CDR2 is SVGAGI in the germline V gene. The CDR3 DNA reads as TGTGCCAGCAGGGCAGGGAAGGCCCCTGTCTATGGCTACACCTTC. This sequence encodes CASRAGKAPVYGYTF.

The V and J genes are TRBV18 and TRBJ1-2, with a possible D match to TRBD1 (6 bases). This CDR3 spans 15 amino acids. CDR1 and CDR2 (germline): KGHSH, LQKENI. V dropped 6 bases and J dropped 5 bases, with 19 bases sitting between them. The CDR3 region is CASSPGVGFRYGYTF. The CDR3, as DNA: TGTGCCAGCTCCCCAGGGGTGGGGTTCCGGTATGGCTACACCTTC.

This clone was seen just once. The rearrangement links TRBV4-2 to TRBJ2-5; a weak D match, TRBD2 (5 bases). Trimming pared 3 bases from V and 1 base from J, leaving 15 bases between. The CDR3 has 16 amino acids. Germline assignment: CDR1 LGHNA and CDR2 YNFKEQ. The DNA for the CDR3 is TGTGCCAGCAGCCACAGATTCTCGGGGTTCCAAGAGACCCAGTACTTC. This sequence encodes CASSHRFSGFQETQYF.

The CDR3, as DNA: TGCGCCAGCAGCTTGGTCACAGGCCCCCAGGGCTACACCTTC. Protein: CASSLVTGPQGYTF. The chain joins TRBV5-1 to TRBJ1-2; maybe TRBD1 (5 bases). CDR1 is SGHRS and CDR2 is YFSETQ in the germline V gene. The CDR3 extends over 14 amino acids. Deletions cut 0 bases from V and 8 bases from J, with 14 bases between.

The chain recombines TRBV2 with TRBJ1-2; no definite D call. Germline V gene data show CDR1 as SNHLY and CDR2 as FYNNEI. The CDR3 is 14 residues long. V dropped 7 bases and J dropped 0 bases, with 12 bases sitting between them. The DNA for the CDR3 is TGTGCCAGCATGGAGGCACACGCTAACTATGGCTACACCTTC. It codes for CASMEAHANYGYTF. The whole variable domain, filled in from reference TRBV2 and TRBJ1-2, reads EPEVTQTPSHQVTQMGQEVILRCVPISNHLYFYWYRQILGQKVEFLVSFYNNEISEKSEIFDDQFSVERPDGSNFTLKIRSTKLEDSAMYFCASMEAHANYGYTFGSGTRLTVV.